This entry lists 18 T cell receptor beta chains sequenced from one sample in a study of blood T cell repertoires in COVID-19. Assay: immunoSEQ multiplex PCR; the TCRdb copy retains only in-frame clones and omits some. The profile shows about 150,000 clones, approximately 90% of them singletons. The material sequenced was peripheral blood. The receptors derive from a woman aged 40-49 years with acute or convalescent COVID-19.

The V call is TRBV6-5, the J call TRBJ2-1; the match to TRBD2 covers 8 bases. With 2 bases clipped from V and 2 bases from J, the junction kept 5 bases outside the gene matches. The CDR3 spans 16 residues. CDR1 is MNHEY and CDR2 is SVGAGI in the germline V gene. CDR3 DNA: TGTGCCAGCAGTTACGCGGGGCGGGGGGCCTACAATGAGCAGTTCTTC. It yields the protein CASSYAGRGAYNEQFF.

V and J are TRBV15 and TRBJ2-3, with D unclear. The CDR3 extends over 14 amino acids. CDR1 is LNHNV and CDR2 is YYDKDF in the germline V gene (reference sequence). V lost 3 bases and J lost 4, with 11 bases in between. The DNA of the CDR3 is TGTGCCACCAGCAGGACATACGCGTCAGATACGCAGTATTTT. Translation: CATSRTYASDTQYF.

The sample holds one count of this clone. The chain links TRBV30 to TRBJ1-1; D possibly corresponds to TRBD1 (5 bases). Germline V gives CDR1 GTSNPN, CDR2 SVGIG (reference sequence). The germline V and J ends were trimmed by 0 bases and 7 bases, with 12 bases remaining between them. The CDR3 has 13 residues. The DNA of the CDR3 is TGTGCCTGGAGTGTACTGGGGCAGGATGAAGCTTTCTTT. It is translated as CAWSVLGQDEAFF.

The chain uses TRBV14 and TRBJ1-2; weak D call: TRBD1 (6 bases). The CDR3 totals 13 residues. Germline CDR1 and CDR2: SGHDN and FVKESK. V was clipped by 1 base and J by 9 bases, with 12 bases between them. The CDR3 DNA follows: TGTGCCAGCAGCCAAGCAGGGGCGGCTTGCTACACCTTC. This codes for CASSQAGAACYTF.

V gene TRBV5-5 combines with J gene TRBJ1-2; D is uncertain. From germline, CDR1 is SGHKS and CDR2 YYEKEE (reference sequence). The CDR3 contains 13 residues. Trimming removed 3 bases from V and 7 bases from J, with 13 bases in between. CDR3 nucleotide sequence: TGTGCCAGCAGCTCCAGGTCATTCGGTGGCTACACCTTC. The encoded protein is CASSSRSFGGYTF.

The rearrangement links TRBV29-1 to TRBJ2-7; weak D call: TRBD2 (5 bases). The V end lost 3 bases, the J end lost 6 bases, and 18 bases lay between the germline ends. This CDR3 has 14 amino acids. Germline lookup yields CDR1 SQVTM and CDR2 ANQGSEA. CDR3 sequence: CSVEGPGISGEQYF. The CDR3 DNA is TGCAGCGTTGAGGGTCCGGGGATCTCCGGCGAGCAGTACTTC.

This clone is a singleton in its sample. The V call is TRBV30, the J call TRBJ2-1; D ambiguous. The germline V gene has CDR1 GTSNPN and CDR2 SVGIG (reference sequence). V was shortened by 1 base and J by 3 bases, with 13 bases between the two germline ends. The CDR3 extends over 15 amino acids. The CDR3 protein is CAWSGGQDNYNEQFF. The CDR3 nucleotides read TGTGCCTGGAGTGGTGGGCAAGACAACTACAATGAGCAGTTCTTC.

The CDR3 DNA is TGTGCCAGTAGTCCGGCGAGAGGCGGGGGCGTCGGTACTGAAGCTTTCTTT. The encoded protein is CASSPARGGGVGTEAFF. This chain uses TRBV19 with TRBJ1-1; a possible D gene is TRBD1 (6 bases). This CDR3 contains 17 residues. Trimming shortened V by 5 bases and J by 5 bases, and 24 bases separated the two germline ends. CDR1 is LNHDA and CDR2 is SQIVND in the germline V gene (reference sequence). Drawing the rest from reference TRBV19 and TRBJ1-1, the complete variable domain is DGGITQSPKYLFRKEGQNVTLSCEQNLNHDAMYWYRQDPGQGLRLIYYSQIVNDFQKGDIAEGYSVSREKKESFPLTVTSAQKNPTAFYLCASSPARGGGVGTEAFFGQGTRLTVV.

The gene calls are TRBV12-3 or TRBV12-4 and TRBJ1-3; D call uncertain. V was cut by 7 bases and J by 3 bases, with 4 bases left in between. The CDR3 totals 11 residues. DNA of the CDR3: TGTGCCAGCACCCATGGAAACACCATATATTTT. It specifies CASTHGNTIYF.

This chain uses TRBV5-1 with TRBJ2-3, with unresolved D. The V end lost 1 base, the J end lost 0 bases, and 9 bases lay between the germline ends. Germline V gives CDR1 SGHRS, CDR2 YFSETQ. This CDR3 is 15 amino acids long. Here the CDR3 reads CASSLYAPSTDTQYF. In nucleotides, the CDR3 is TGCGCCAGCAGCTTGTATGCGCCTAGCACAGATACGCAGTATTTT.

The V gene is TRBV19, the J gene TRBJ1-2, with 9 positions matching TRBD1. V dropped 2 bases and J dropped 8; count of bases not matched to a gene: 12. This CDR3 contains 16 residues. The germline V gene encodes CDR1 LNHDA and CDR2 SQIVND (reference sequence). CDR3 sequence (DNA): TGTGCCAGTAGTATAAGACCCCCTACAGGGGGCCAGGGCTACACCTTC. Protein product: CASSIRPPTGGQGYTF.

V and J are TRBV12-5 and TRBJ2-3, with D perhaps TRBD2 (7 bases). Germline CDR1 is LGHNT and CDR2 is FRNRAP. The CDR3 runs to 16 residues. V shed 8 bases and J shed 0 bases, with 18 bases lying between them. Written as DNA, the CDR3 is TGTGCTAGTAGGGTAGGGGGGGCACAAAGCACAGATACGCAGTATTTT. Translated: CASRVGGAQSTDTQYF.

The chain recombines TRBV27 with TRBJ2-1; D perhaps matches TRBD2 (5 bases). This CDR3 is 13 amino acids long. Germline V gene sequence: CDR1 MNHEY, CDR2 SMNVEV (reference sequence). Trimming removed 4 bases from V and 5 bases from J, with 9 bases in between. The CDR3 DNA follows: TGTGCCAGCAGTTCCGGGGTACACAATGAGCAGTTCTTC. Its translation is CASSSGVHNEQFF.

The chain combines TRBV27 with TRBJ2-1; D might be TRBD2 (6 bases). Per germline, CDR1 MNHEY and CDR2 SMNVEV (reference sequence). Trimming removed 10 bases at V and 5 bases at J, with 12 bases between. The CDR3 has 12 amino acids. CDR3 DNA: TGTGCCACCTCGCGACTAGACAATGAGCAGTTCTTC. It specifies CATSRLDNEQFF.

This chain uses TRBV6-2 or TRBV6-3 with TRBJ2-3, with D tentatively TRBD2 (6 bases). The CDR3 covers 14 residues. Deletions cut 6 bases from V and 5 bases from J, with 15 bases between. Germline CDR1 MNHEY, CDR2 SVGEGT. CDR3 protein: CASSPGLPEDTQYF. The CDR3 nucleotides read TGTGCCAGCAGCCCGGGACTGCCAGAAGATACGCAGTATTTT.

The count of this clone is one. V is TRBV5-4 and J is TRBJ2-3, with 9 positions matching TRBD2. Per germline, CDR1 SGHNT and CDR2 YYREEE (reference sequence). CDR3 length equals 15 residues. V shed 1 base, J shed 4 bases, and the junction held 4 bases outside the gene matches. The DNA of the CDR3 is TGTGCCAGCAGCTTGCTTGGGACTAGCTCAGATACGCAGTATTTT. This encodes CASSLLGTSSDTQYF.

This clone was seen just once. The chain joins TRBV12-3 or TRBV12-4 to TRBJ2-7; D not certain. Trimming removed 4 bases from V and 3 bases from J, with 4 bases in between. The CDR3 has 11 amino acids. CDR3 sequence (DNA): TGTGCCAGCAGTTACATCTACGAGCAGTACTTC. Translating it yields CASSYIYEQYF.

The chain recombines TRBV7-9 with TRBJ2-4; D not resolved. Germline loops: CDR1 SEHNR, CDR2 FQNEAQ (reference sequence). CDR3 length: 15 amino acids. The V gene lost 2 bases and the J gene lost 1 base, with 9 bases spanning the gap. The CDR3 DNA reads TGTGCCAGCAGCTTAAGCCTCGAGGCCAAAAACATTCAGTACTTC. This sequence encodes CASSLSLEAKNIQYF.